The clone carrying this T cell receptor beta chain occurred a few times. Antigen: not known. This sample was taken from a study of T cell responses to AZD1222 COVID-19 vaccine. Study-wide points: Only a handful of AZD1222 recipients, several in all, had baseline seropositivity.

The table came from immunoSEQ multiplex PCR; TCRdb's copy has only in-frame clones and leaves some out. Of about 180,000 clones listed, almost 90% are singletons. V lost 5 bases and J 11 bases, leaving 18 bases between the germline ends. The CDR3 consists of 13 residues. The chain combines TRBV12-3 or TRBV12-4 with TRBJ1-1; maybe TRBD1 (6 bases). The clonotype was recovered from an adult who received the AZD1222 COVID-19 vaccine. The sequences come from peripheral blood, collected 28 days after the second AZD1222 dose. The CDR3 is CASSPRQGMGAFF. Here the CDR3 DNA reads TGTGCCAGCAGTCCAAGGCAGGGGATGGGGGCTTTCTTT.